This T cell receptor (beta chain) was found in a study of cytomegalovirus exposure and HLA in healthy donors. A multiplex PCR was run with 60 Vbeta primers and 13 Jbeta primers. Some clones are missing from TCRdb's copy, which holds only in-frame ones; the method was immunoSEQ multiplex PCR. The sample carries some 220,000 clones, 75% to 90% recorded once. Study conclusions and caveats: In all likelihood, a cluster of highly shared sequence variants was a sequencing artifact.

To note about this clone: What it recognizes is unknown.

The germline V gene has CDR1 MNHEY and CDR2 SMNVEV (reference sequence). The length of the CDR3 is 15 residues. The ends were cut back, 2 bases at V and 6 bases at J, with 15 bases in the middle. Input material: PBMCs. The gene calls are TRBV27 and TRBJ2-3; weak D call: TRBD1 (6 bases). The clonotype comes from a woman younger than 30 in good health and CMV-seronegative. In DNA, the CDR3 is TGTGCCAGCAGTTTAGGGGGCGCCGGGGCGGATACGCAGTATTTT. This translates into CASSLGGAGADTQYF.